Listed below are T cell receptor beta chains from one sample, sequenced in a study of tumor-infiltrating lymphocytes in primary liver carcinoma. MiXCR, applied by TCRdb to the multiplex PCR reads, yields one record per CDR3 protein. The sample shows 95,000 to 150,000 distinct CDR3 sequences, 60% to 80% of them seen only once. Material: liver tumor tissue from sampling region 3. The receptors stem from a woman aged 55-69 years with primary liver carcinoma and hepatitis B virus infection. Each CDR3 is given with its conserved first and last residue. A D gene is named only where the DNA matches it firmly. A row's size may be missing; if present it is once, few, many or a size class.

size,V,J,D,DNA,CDR3
NA,TRBV13,TRBJ2-7,NA,TGTGCCAGCAGCGAGGGACGTAGAATCTACGAGCAGTACTTC,CASSEGRRIYEQYF
NA,TRBV30,TRBJ1-5,NA,TGTACCTGGAGTAGGGGGGCGCGGGGCAATCAGCCCCAACATTTT,CTWSRGARGNQPQHF
NA,TRBV11-2,TRBJ2-2,TRBD2,TGTGCCAGCGGCTTAGCGGGTGGCACAGGGGAGCTGTTTTTT,CASGLAGGTGELFF
few,TRBV29-1,TRBJ2-7,NA,TGCAGCGTTGGACAACGTGGGGGGCAGTACTTC,CSVGQRGGQYF
NA,TRBV18,TRBJ2-7,NA,TGTGCCAGCTCACCAAACAGAGACTTATCCCTCGTCGAGCAGTACTTC,CASSPNRDLSLVEQYF
NA,TRBV5-4,TRBJ2-1,NA,TGTGCCAGCAGGATTGAATCGGGACTTGCGGGATTAGTGTACAAAGAGCAGTTCTTC,CASRIESGLAGLVYKEQFF
NA,TRBV5-1,TRBJ1-1,NA,TGTGCCAGCAGCTTGGGCCAGCCTCTGAACACTGGAGCTTTCTTT,CASSLGQPLNTGAFF
medium-sized,TRBV11-2,TRBJ2-4,NA,TGTGCCAGCAGCTTGGCGGGACCGAAAAACATTCAGTACTTC,CASSLAGPKNIQYF
NA,TRBV11-3,TRBJ2-1,TRBD2,TGTGCCAGCACCTTAGGTCGGGGGGAGTGGGGTATCGATCAGCAGTTCTTC,CASTLGRGEWGIDQQFF
NA,TRBV7-8,TRBJ2-2,NA,TGTGCCAGCAGCCCGTCCCGGGACTACCTTCTACAGGGGACCGGGGAGCTGTTTTTT,CASSPSRDYLLQGTGELFF
NA,TRBV11-3,TRBJ2-1,NA,TGTGCTAGCAGCTTAGAAGGGGTTGAGAATGAGCAGTTCTTC,CASSLEGVENEQFF
NA,TRBV6-6,TRBJ2-1,TRBD1,TGTGCAAGCAGGCAAGAACAGGGGTTAGCCAATGAGCAGTTCTTC,CASRQEQGLANEQFF
many,TRBV10-3,TRBJ1-3,NA,TGTGCCATCAGTGATCAGCAATGGGGCTCTGGAAACACCATATATTTT,CAISDQQWGSGNTIYF
many,TRBV2,TRBJ2-3,NA,TGTGCCAGCATGAGGGATGGGACCGAGAATACGCAGTATTTT,CASMRDGTENTQYF
many,TRBV29-1,TRBJ2-1,TRBD2,TGCAGCGTCCGACCCACAGCGGGAGTTCACAATGAGCAGTTCTTC,CSVRPTAGVHNEQFF
NA,TRBV6-5,TRBJ2-1,TRBD2,TGTGCCAGCAGTTACCAGGGCGGGAGATTGAATGAGCAGTTCTTC,CASSYQGGRLNEQFF
many,TRBV28,TRBJ2-7,TRBD2,TGTGCCATTCAGACTAGCGGGAGATCCGAGCAGTACTTC,CAIQTSGRSEQYF
NA,TRBV11-2,TRBJ2-7,NA,TGTGCCGACAGCCGACTAATACAGGGTGAGGTCTACGAGCAGTACTTC,CADSRLIQGEVYEQYF
medium-sized,TRBV11-2,TRBJ2-1,NA,TGTGCCAGCAGCTTAGCGGGCGGGGAGTACAATGAGCAGTTCTTC,CASSLAGGEYNEQFF
many,TRBV14,TRBJ2-7,TRBD1,TGTGCCAGCAGTGAGACAGGGCGCTACGAGCAGTACTTC,CASSETGRYEQYF
once,TRBV19,TRBJ1-4,TRBD1,TGTGCCAGTGGTAATCCAGGGGGCGAAGAAAAACTGTTTTTT,CASGNPGGEEKLFF
many,TRBV14,TRBJ2-6,TRBD1,TGTGCCAGCAGCCAAGATCGGACAGGGCCCTCTGGGGCCAACGTCCTGACTTTC,CASSQDRTGPSGANVLTF
NA,TRBV11-2,TRBJ1-5,NA,TGTGCAAGCATCACCACAGGAAATCAGCCCCAGCATTTT,CASITTGNQPQHF
NA,TRBV11-3,TRBJ2-1,NA,TGTGCCAGCAGCAGAACAGCCTTTAGTCAGTTCTTC,CASSRTAFSQFF
many,TRBV21-1,TRBJ2-7,NA,TGTGCCAGCAGCACGACTCACAGGAATCCGCCAATCTACGAGCAGTACTTC,CASSTTHRNPPIYEQYF
NA,TRBV11-1,TRBJ2-2,NA,TGTGTCAGCAGCCCCCGTCCCGGTGAGCTGTTTTTT,CVSSPRPGELFF
many,TRBV24-1,TRBJ2-7,NA,TGTGCCACCAGTGCTCGGGATAACTACGAGCAGTACTTC,CATSARDNYEQYF
once,TRBV6-1,TRBJ2-1,NA,TGCGCCAGCAGTGAAAATCCGGGGGGGACAGGTCTGCGGAATGAGCAGTCCTTC,CASSENPGGTGLRNEQSF
many,TRBV29-1,TRBJ1-2,NA,TGCAGCGTTGAATCTGGTTACCTTTTTAACTATGGCTACACCTTC,CSVESGYLFNYGYTF
many,TRBV10-2,TRBJ1-5,NA,TGCGCCAGCAGTGAGAGGCAGTCCCATCAGCCCCAGCATTTT,CASSERQSHQPQHF
NA,TRBV10-3,TRBJ2-1,NA,TGTGTCACCACGGAAAGCTCCTACAATGAGCAGTTCTTC,CVTTESSYNEQFF
few,TRBV25-1,TRBJ2-1,TRBD2,TGTGCCAGCAGTGGTAGCGGGAGGGGCTCCTACAATGAGCAGTTCTTC,CASSGSGRGSYNEQFF
once,TRBV11-2,TRBJ2-3,TRBD1,TGCGCCAGCATCTCAACCCGATTACAGGGGGCAGATACGCAGTATTTT,CASISTRLQGADTQYF
many,TRBV12-3/TRBV12-4,TRBJ1-1,NA,TGTGCCAGCAGTTCTTCCACAACTAGGAGGACTGAAGCTTTCTTT,CASSSSTTRRTEAFF
NA,TRBV11-2,TRBJ2-1,TRBD1,TGTGCCAGCAGTTTAACCCACGGACAGGGGTACAGGGCTGAGCAGTCCTTC,CASSLTHGQGYRAEQSF
NA,TRBV29-1,TRBJ1-2,NA,TGCAGCGTTGAAGATCAAGTAGACAGTGGGCTCCACGGCTACACCTTC,CSVEDQVDSGLHGYTF
few,TRBV18,TRBJ2-1,TRBD1,TGTGCCAGCTCGGGCCTTTCGGGACAGGGCCGCAATGAGCAGTTCTTC,CASSGLSGQGRNEQFF
NA,TRBV29-1,TRBJ2-5,NA,TGCAGCGTTTCCTGGGACCATGGGACCGAGTACTTC,CSVSWDHGTEYF
NA,TRBV5-1,TRBJ2-5,NA,TGCGCCAGCAGCTCCCCGTCGCCCCGGGACACCCAAGAGACCCAGTACTTC,CASSSPSPRDTQETQYF
NA,TRBV28,TRBJ2-1,TRBD1,TGTGCCAGCAGCTCACAAACCGGGACAGCCAATGAGCAGTTCTTC,CASSSQTGTANEQFF
NA,TRBV6-1,TRBJ1-1,TRBD1,TGTGGTAGCAGTGAAGCGCTTAGGGGCCCGACAGGGAATACTGAAGCTTTCTTT,CGSSEALRGPTGNTEAFF
NA,TRBV9,TRBJ2-1,NA,TGTGCCAGCAGCTTCTCCATGGGCACTGAGCAGCTCTTC,CASSFSMGTEQLF
medium-sized,TRBV11-2,TRBJ2-3,NA,TGTGCCAGCAGCTTAACGGGGATCACAGATACGCAGTATTTT,CASSLTGITDTQYF
many,TRBV29-1,TRBJ2-3,TRBD1,TGCAGCGAGGACAGGGGCACAGATGCGCAGTATTTT,CSEDRGTDAQYF
once,TRBV13,TRBJ2-7,NA,TGTGCCAACAGCGTAGGGCCCTACGAGCAGTACTTC,CANSVGPYEQYF
many,TRBV7-8,TRBJ1-2,NA,TGTGCCAGCAGCTTGGGGGGGCCATATGGCTACACCTTC,CASSLGGPYGYTF
NA,TRBV6-2/TRBV6-3,TRBJ2-1,TRBD2,TGTGCCAGCAGTACTTTGACTAGCGGAGCCTACAGTGAGCAGTTCTTC,CASSTLTSGAYSEQFF
NA,TRBV18,TRBJ1-2,TRBD1,TGTGCCAGCTCACCACCAGCCGGGACAGGAAACTATGGCTACACCTTC,CASSPPAGTGNYGYTF
many,TRBV6-1,TRBJ2-3,NA,TGTGCCAGCAGTGAAGGGGACGGAACAGATACGCAGTATTTT,CASSEGDGTDTQYF
NA,TRBV11-2,TRBJ2-1,NA,TGTGCCAGCAGCTTAGGACAGTACAATAAACAATTCTTC,CASSLGQYNKQFF
NA,TRBV28,TRBJ2-7,NA,TGTGCCAGCAATAGACAGAGTAATCGAGAGCAGTACTTC,CASNRQSNREQYF
NA,TRBV6-5,TRBJ2-3,TRBD2,TGTGCCAGCAGCCGAGCGGGAGGGCATCGGAGTACTCAGTATTTT,CASSRAGGHRSTQYF
NA,TRBV11-2,TRBJ2-3,NA,TGTGCCAGTAGCCCCGATTGGGCTCGCACTGATACGCAGTGTTTT,CASSPDWARTDTQCF
NA,TRBV20-1,TRBJ2-7,NA,TGCAGTGCTAGAGGCGCGGAAGACTACGAGCAGTACTTC,CSARGAEDYEQYF
NA,TRBV11-2,TRBJ1-2,NA,TGTGCCAGCAGCTTAGATCCGATCAGGTCGTTGCGCTATGACTACACCTTC,CASSLDPIRSLRYDYTF